Included here is one TCR beta chain sequence, with context. Sequencing was performed with immunoSEQ multiplex PCR; in TCRdb, only in-frame clones are kept and a portion is missing. The sample records 25,000 to 30,000 clones, 70% to 85% being singletons. This sample stems from a study of memory CD4+ T cells and cytomegalovirus serostatus. Single viable CD3+CD4+CD8-CD45RO+ cells were sorted as the memory CD4+ T cells. The V and J ends lost 0 bases and 0 bases respectively, with 8 bases between them. The CDR3 is made up of 15 amino acids. Germline CDR1 reads LGHNA; CDR2 reads YNFKEQ. The chain uses TRBV4-2 and TRBJ1-1; no definite D call. The sequence came from an adult in good health and CMV-seronegative. Sequenced input: memory CD4+ T cells from blood. The CDR3 sequence is CASSQERTMNTEAFF. CDR3 coding DNA: TGTGCCAGCAGCCAAGAAAGGACGATGAACACTGAAGCTTTCTTT.